The 21 T cell receptor beta chains presented below share a single source sample, sequenced in a study of CD8 T cells in ankylosing spondylitis. One entry per CDR3 protein, called by TCRdb with MiXCR from the 5' RACE reads. The sample contains about 130,000 distinct CDR3 sequences, about a tenth of which appear only once. Sample: blood, either unsorted or a sorted T cell fraction (not recorded which). These TCRs come from a male donor with ankylosing spondylitis or in good health (not recorded which).

This clonotype was seen repeatedly, ten times or more. The chain uses TRBV4-2 and TRBJ2-1, with TRBD2 identical over 13 bases. The V segment lost 4 bases and the J segment 12 bases; nucleotides outside the gene matches: 9. The length of the CDR3 is 15 residues. Germline V lookup: CDR1 LGHNA, CDR2 YNFKEQ. This CDR3 reads CASSRTSGRADLQFF. The CDR3 coding sequence is TGTGCCAGCAGCCGCACTAGCGGGAGGGCCGATCTGCAGTTCTTC.

The table lists this clonotype with many counts. The chain links TRBV20-1 to TRBJ2-2; D is perhaps TRBD1 or TRBD2 (7 bases each). V gave up 6 bases and J gave up 5 bases, with 19 bases separating them. Germline V gene lookup returns CDR1 DFQATT and CDR2 SNEGSKA (reference sequence). The CDR3 covers 15 residues. The CDR3 DNA sequence: TGCAGTGCCCAACTGACAGGGAGGGAGACCGGGGAGCTGTTTTTT. Protein product: CSAQLTGRETGELFF.

This clonotype was seen many times. This chain joins TRBV27 and TRBJ2-7; D is tentatively TRBD1 or TRBD2 (5 bases each). Looked up from germline, CDR1 is MNHEY and CDR2 is SMNVEV (reference sequence). Trimming cost V 3 bases and J 4 bases, with 16 bases left between them. The length of the CDR3 is 15 residues. The CDR3 spells CASSLSGAIKYEQYF. The CDR3 DNA reads TGTGCCAGCAGTTTGTCCGGGGCGATCAAATACGAGCAGTACTTC.

This clonotype was counted at least ten times. The chain joins TRBV4-3 to TRBJ2-7; TRBD1 or TRBD2 may be the D gene (7 bases each). CDR1 is LGHNA and CDR2 is YSLEER in the germline V gene. Trimming took 0 bases from V and 3 from J, leaving 21 bases between them. The CDR3 totals 18 residues. CDR3 sequence: CASSQDLGGGGTYYEQYF. CDR3 bases: TGCGCCAGCAGCCAAGATCTGGGGGGAGGGGGCACGTACTACGAGCAGTACTTC.

This clonotype appeared many times. The chain is built from TRBV7-2 and TRBJ2-3; D call uncertain. The V end lost 5 bases, the J end lost 2 bases, and 11 bases lay between the germline ends. The CDR3 runs 14 residues. In germline, CDR1 is SGHTA, CDR2 FQGNSA. CDR3 residues: CASSPGVSTDTQYF. The CDR3 DNA follows: TGTGCCAGCAGCCCAGGCGTCTCCACAGATACGCAGTATTTT.

Ten or more counts support this clonotype. V gene TRBV29-1 combines with J gene TRBJ1-5; possible D gene TRBD1, 5 bases. Deletions cut 4 bases from V and 0 bases from J, with 16 bases between. The germline V gene encodes CDR1 SQVTM and CDR2 ANQGSEA. The CDR3 consists of 16 residues. DNA for the CDR3: TGCAGCGTTGCCCTCTTCGGGACCGATAGCAATCAGCCCCAGCATTTT. This gives the protein CSVALFGTDSNQPQHF.

This clonotype has at least ten counts. This chain joins TRBV4-1 and TRBJ1-2; 12 nucleotides line up with TRBD1. Germline V gene lookup returns CDR1 MGHRA and CDR2 YSYEKL. Trimming removed 4 bases from V and 6 bases from J; junction bases left unmatched: 6. There are 15 residues in the CDR3. CDR3 bases: TGCGCCAGCAGCCTATCCCGGGACAGGGGGCATGGCTACACCTTC. This encodes CASSLSRDRGHGYTF.

This clonotype has just a few counts. The chain couples TRBV3-1 to TRBJ1-2, with 11 nucleotides matching TRBD1. This CDR3 is 16 amino acids long. The V gene's germline CDR1 is LGHDT and CDR2 YNNKEL (reference sequence). V lost 2 bases, J lost 4 bases, and 6 bases stayed unmatched. CDR3 DNA sequence: TGTGCCAGCAGCCAAACCCTGGGGACAGGGGGCTATGGCTACACCTTC. It translates to CASSQTLGTGGYGYTF.

About this clonotype: This may arise from a read error, as a much more abundant clone is one base away. Given the absence of the conserved phenylalanine or tryptophan at the CDR3 end, a read error is likely. The rearrangement uses TRBV28 and TRBJ2-7; 10 nucleotides line up with TRBD2. The CDR3 sequence is 14 residues long. Germline V CDR1 and CDR2: MDHEN, SYDVKM. V was pared by 5 bases and J by 6 bases, with 7 bases of the junction left unmatched. The CDR3 is CASSPISGRREQYS. The CDR3 DNA is TGTGCCAGCAGTCCTATTAGCGGGAGGCGCGAGCAGTACTCC.

The J gene is TRBJ1-6, the V gene TRBV11-2; D is perhaps TRBD1 (5 bases). This CDR3 comprises 17 residues. CDR1 and CDR2 from the germline V gene are SGHAT and FQNNGV. V was clipped by 0 bases and J by 5 bases, with 14 bases between them. In nucleotides, the CDR3 is TGTGCCAGCAGCTTAGAAGCGCCGGTGGGGGATAATTCACCCCTCCACTTT. The encoded protein is CASSLEAPVGDNSPLHF. The full variable domain, in which reference TRBV11-2 and TRBJ1-6 provide the parts outside the CDR3, is EAGVAQSPRYKIIEKRQSVAFWCNPISGHATLYWYQQILGQGPKLLIQFQNNGVVDDSQLPKDRFSAERLKGVDSTLKIQPAKLEDSAVYLCASSLEAPVGDNSPLHFGNGTRLTVT.

This clonotype was observed many times. The chain joins TRBV20-1 to TRBJ1-1; the D gene is possibly TRBD1 (6 bases). V lost 1 base and J lost 1, with 13 bases in between. Germline V gives CDR1 DFQATT, CDR2 SNEGSKA (reference sequence). The CDR3 length is 15 residues. This CDR3 reads CSARVPGQRNTEAFF. The CDR3 nucleotides read TGCAGTGCTAGAGTGCCGGGACAAAGGAACACTGAAGCTTTCTTT.

This clonotype was found many times. V usage is TRBV28 and J usage is TRBJ2-1; 16 nucleotides match TRBD2. The CDR3 extends over 20 amino acids. Losses at the gene ends were 5 bases for V and 8 bases for J; bases not matched to a gene: 18. Germline lookup yields CDR1 MDHEN and CDR2 SYDVKM. The CDR3 DNA reads as TGTGCCAGCAGTCCTCGACAGGGGATGGGGACTAGCGGGAGGGCCTATGAGCAGTTCTTC. Residues: CASSPRQGMGTSGRAYEQFF.

This clonotype has at least ten counts. The chain uses TRBV5-6 and TRBJ2-1; 11 bases agree with TRBD2. CDR3 length: 14 amino acids. Germline CDR1 reads SGHDT; CDR2 reads YYEEEE. Losses at the gene ends were 4 bases for V and 6 bases for J; bases not matched to a gene: 3. The DNA for the CDR3 is TGTGCCAGCAGCATAGCGGGAGGGCCCAATGAGCAGTTCTTC. As protein: CASSIAGGPNEQFF.

This clonotype was seen repeatedly, ten times or more. The CDR3 nucleotides read TGTGCCAGCAGTGAGGTCTTTTTCGGCGGGAGGAACAATGAGCAGTTCTTC. Translating it yields CASSEVFFGGRNNEQFF. The chain carries TRBV6-1 and TRBJ2-1; 8 bases are shared with TRBD2. Looked up from germline, CDR1 is MNHNS and CDR2 is SASEGT. The ends lost 3 bases at V and 5 bases at J; junction bases unmatched: 12. CDR3 length equals 17 residues.

Comments on this clonotype: A read error may explain this, as a much larger clone is one base away. The rearrangement joins TRBV20-1 to TRBJ2-1; weak D call: TRBD1 (5 bases). Germline assignment: CDR1 DFQATT and CDR2 SNEGSKA (reference sequence). The CDR3 is made up of 17 amino acids. The CDR3 coding sequence is TGCTGTGCTAGGGGTTTAGCTATAGGCGTCTCCTACAATGAGCAGTTCTTC. As protein: CCARGLAIGVSYNEQFF.

This clonotype was counted ten times or more. The V gene is TRBV7-9, the J gene TRBJ2-1, with unresolved D. CDR1 is SEHNR and CDR2 is FQNEAQ in the germline V gene (reference sequence). Trimming removed 2 bases at V and 2 bases at J, with 10 bases between. This CDR3 region has 15 residues. The CDR3 region is CASSLQASPYNEQFF. The CDR3 nucleotides are TGTGCCAGCAGCTTACAAGCGAGTCCCTACAATGAGCAGTTCTTC.

This clonotype was counted ten times or more. The chain couples TRBV7-2 to TRBJ1-2, with D tentatively TRBD1 (5 bases). CDR3 length: 17 amino acids. Germline V gene lookup returns CDR1 SGHTA and CDR2 FQGNSA. Trimming shortened V by 6 bases and J by 5 bases, and 25 bases separated the two germline ends. The CDR3 loop reads CASRPNPGKSGEYGYTF. The CDR3 DNA follows: TGTGCCAGCAGACCCAACCCAGGGAAAAGTGGAGAATATGGCTACACCTTC.

This clonotype was detected ten times or more. The chain carries TRBV5-1 and TRBJ1-2; D call uncertain. V was cut by 4 bases and J by 0 bases, with 13 bases left in between. From germline, CDR1 is SGHRS and CDR2 YFSETQ. This CDR3 is 15 amino acids long. CDR3 DNA sequence: TGCGCCAGCAGCCCTGGGTCGCGAGCTAACTATGGCTACACCTTC. Translation: CASSPGSRANYGYTF.

This clonotype showed up many times. CDR3 sequence (DNA): TGCGCCAGCAGCTTGGAGGCTAGCGGAAACACCGGGGAGCTGTTTTTT. Translation gives CASSLEASGNTGELFF. The chain recombines TRBV5-1 with TRBJ2-2, with TRBD2 matching over 7 bases. The CDR3 length is 16 residues. CDR1 SGHRS and CDR2 YFSETQ come from the germline V gene. After removal of 0 bases from V and 2 bases from J, the junction contained 4 bases not matched to a gene.

This clonotype came up many times. Germline and junction disagree at one end, which may indicate a read error. V is TRBV12-3 or TRBV12-4 and J is TRBJ2-7, with TRBD1 as a possible D gene (5 bases). There are 13 residues in the CDR3. CDR3 amino acids: CASSNDRHYAQYF. The CDR3 bases are TGTGCCAGCAGTAACGACAGACACTACGCGCAGTACTTC.

This clonotype appeared many times. The rearrangement uses TRBV3-1 and TRBJ2-1; D may be TRBD1 or TRBD2 (5 bases each). CDR1 and CDR2 from the germline V gene are LGHDT and YNNKEL (reference sequence). Trimming removed 8 bases from V and 0 bases from J, with 11 bases in between. The CDR3 totals 14 residues. The CDR3 sequence is CASGDLSSYNEQFF. The CDR3 bases are TGTGCCAGCGGGGACCTAAGCTCCTACAATGAGCAGTTCTTC.